Listed below are T cell receptor beta chains from one sample, sequenced in a study of blood T cell repertoires in COVID-19. Using immunoSEQ multiplex PCR, the repertoire was profiled, and TCRdb retains in-frame clones only, with some absent. The data hold over 200,000 clones, with 88% observed a single time. The specimen sequenced was peripheral blood. The receptor set was obtained from a woman aged 55 to 70 with acute or convalescent COVID-19. CDR3s include the opening cysteine and the closing phenylalanine or tryptophan. The D gene is left open where the match is weak. Clone sizes are given selectively: once, few, many, or a class where the clone is expanded.

v_call: TRBV4-1; clone_size: NA; j_call: TRBJ2-3; d_call: TRBD2; cdr3_aa: CASSQDPWTSGREAPGIYTQYF; cdr3_nt: TGCGCCAGCAGCCAAGACCCGTGGACTAGCGGGAGAGAGGCACCGGGCATTTATACGCAGTATTTT
v_call: TRBV3-1/TRBV3-2; clone_size: once; j_call: TRBJ1-6; d_call: TRBD1; cdr3_aa: CASSHGQGGSPLHF; cdr3_nt: TGTGCCAGCAGCCACGGACAGGGCGGGTCACCCCTCCACTTT
v_call: TRBV5-1; clone_size: once; j_call: TRBJ2-5; d_call: NA; cdr3_aa: CASSWQGDQETQYF; cdr3_nt: TGCGCCAGCAGCTGGCAGGGCGACCAAGAGACCCAGTACTTC
v_call: TRBV12-3/TRBV12-4; clone_size: NA; j_call: TRBJ2-5; d_call: TRBD2; cdr3_aa: CASRFSGQETQYF; cdr3_nt: TGTGCCAGCAGGTTTAGCGGGCAAGAGACCCAGTACTTC
v_call: TRBV30; clone_size: NA; j_call: TRBJ1-2; d_call: NA; cdr3_aa: CAWSRQGMSNYGYTF; cdr3_nt: TGTGCCTGGAGTAGGCAGGGAATGAGTAACTATGGCTACACCTTC
v_call: TRBV6-2/TRBV6-3; clone_size: NA; j_call: TRBJ2-1; d_call: NA; cdr3_aa: CASSHGTQGGEQFF; cdr3_nt: TGTGCCAGCAGTCACGGGACGCAGGGGGGTGAGCAGTTCTTC
v_call: TRBV28; clone_size: NA; j_call: TRBJ2-2; d_call: TRBD1; cdr3_aa: CASRRDRGYTGELFF; cdr3_nt: TGTGCCAGCAGACGGGACAGGGGGTACACCGGGGAGCTGTTTTTT
v_call: TRBV19; clone_size: NA; j_call: TRBJ1-1; d_call: TRBD1; cdr3_aa: CASSIQDRVGEAFF; cdr3_nt: TGTGCCAGTAGTATTCAGGACAGGGTGGGTGAAGCTTTCTTT
v_call: TRBV30; clone_size: NA; j_call: TRBJ1-4; d_call: NA; cdr3_aa: CAWSKGFNEKLFF; cdr3_nt: TGTGCCTGGAGTAAGGGGTTTAATGAAAAACTGTTTTTT
v_call: TRBV6-4; clone_size: NA; j_call: TRBJ2-3; d_call: NA; cdr3_aa: CASALTRTDTQYF; cdr3_nt: TGTGCCAGCGCTCTGACTAGAACAGATACGCAGTATTTT
v_call: TRBV27; clone_size: NA; j_call: TRBJ2-1; d_call: TRBD2; cdr3_aa: CASTKLAGGYNEQFF; cdr3_nt: TGTGCCAGCACCAAGCTAGCGGGAGGATACAATGAGCAGTTCTTC
v_call: TRBV6-5; clone_size: NA; j_call: TRBJ2-3; d_call: TRBD2; cdr3_aa: CASSSRGLAHDTQYF; cdr3_nt: TGTGCCAGCAGTTCTCGGGGACTAGCCCACGATACGCAGTATTTT
v_call: TRBV19; clone_size: NA; j_call: TRBJ1-5; d_call: TRBD1; cdr3_aa: CASSFRDRGNNQPQHF; cdr3_nt: TGTGCCAGTTCCTTCCGGGACAGGGGTAATAATCAGCCCCAGCATTTT
v_call: TRBV5-4; clone_size: NA; j_call: TRBJ2-6; d_call: NA; cdr3_aa: CASSTGRSGANVLTF; cdr3_nt: TGTGCCAGCAGCACAGGACGGTCTGGGGCCAACGTCCTGACTTTC
v_call: TRBV19; clone_size: NA; j_call: TRBJ2-5; d_call: NA; cdr3_aa: CASSIGWKGQETQYF; cdr3_nt: TGTGCCAGTAGTATTGGGTGGAAGGGGCAAGAGACCCAGTACTTC
v_call: TRBV19; clone_size: NA; j_call: TRBJ1-4; d_call: NA; cdr3_aa: CASSRGLTTNEKLFF; cdr3_nt: TGTGCCAGTAGCCGCGGCCTAACAACTAATGAAAAACTGTTTTTT
v_call: TRBV4-3; clone_size: NA; j_call: TRBJ2-1; d_call: NA; cdr3_aa: CASSSNVLGPSYNEQFF; cdr3_nt: TGCGCCAGCAGCTCCAATGTTCTCGGTCCCTCCTACAATGAGCAGTTCTTC
v_call: TRBV5-5; clone_size: NA; j_call: TRBJ2-7; d_call: TRBD1; cdr3_aa: CASSLGQGNTYEQYF; cdr3_nt: TGTGCCAGCAGCTTGGGACAGGGAAACACCTACGAGCAGTACTTC
v_call: TRBV6-4; clone_size: NA; j_call: TRBJ1-6; d_call: NA; cdr3_aa: CASREHSYNSPLHF; cdr3_nt: TGTGCCAGCAGGGAGCACTCCTATAATTCACCCCTCCACTTT
v_call: TRBV12-5; clone_size: NA; j_call: TRBJ1-4; d_call: NA; cdr3_aa: CASGLQPGRPGATTNEKLFF; cdr3_nt: TGTGCTAGTGGTTTGCAGCCTGGGAGGCCCGGAGCTACAACTAATGAAAAACTGTTTTTT
v_call: TRBV2; clone_size: NA; j_call: TRBJ1-1; d_call: TRBD1; cdr3_aa: CASRDTGTGNTEAFF; cdr3_nt: TGTGCCAGCAGAGATACCGGGACAGGGAACACTGAAGCTTTCTTT
v_call: TRBV15; clone_size: few; j_call: TRBJ1-5; d_call: TRBD1; cdr3_aa: CATSRTGSLYSNQPQHF; cdr3_nt: TGTGCCACCAGCAGGACAGGGAGCCTGTATAGCAATCAGCCCCAGCATTTT
v_call: TRBV28; clone_size: NA; j_call: TRBJ2-7; d_call: TRBD2; cdr3_aa: CASSPLAGVRYEQYF; cdr3_nt: TGTGCCAGCAGTCCGCTAGCGGGAGTTAGGTACGAGCAGTACTTC
v_call: TRBV19; clone_size: NA; j_call: TRBJ1-5; d_call: TRBD1; cdr3_aa: CASRSTGGGQPQHF; cdr3_nt: TGTGCCAGTAGATCGACAGGGGGCGGACAGCCCCAGCATTTT
v_call: TRBV5-1; clone_size: NA; j_call: TRBJ1-2; d_call: TRBD1; cdr3_aa: CASSLGTGDGYTF; cdr3_nt: TGCGCCAGCAGCTTAGGGACAGGGGATGGCTACACCTTC
v_call: TRBV5-1; clone_size: NA; j_call: TRBJ1-5; d_call: TRBD1; cdr3_aa: CASSWTGGKDQPQHF; cdr3_nt: TGCGCCAGCAGCTGGACAGGGGGTAAGGATCAGCCCCAGCATTTT
v_call: TRBV30; clone_size: NA; j_call: TRBJ2-5; d_call: TRBD1; cdr3_aa: CAWSPGGPPGTQYF; cdr3_nt: TGTGCCTGGAGTCCAGGGGGCCCCCCGGGGACCCAGTACTTC
v_call: TRBV30; clone_size: NA; j_call: TRBJ1-5; d_call: NA; cdr3_aa: CAWSRKTVSNQPQHF; cdr3_nt: TGTGCCTGGAGTCGAAAGACAGTGAGCAATCAGCCCCAGCATTTT
v_call: TRBV6-2/TRBV6-3; clone_size: NA; j_call: TRBJ1-1; d_call: NA; cdr3_aa: CASSQDSEAFF; cdr3_nt: TGTGCCAGCAGCCAGGACAGTGAAGCTTTCTTT
v_call: TRBV30; clone_size: NA; j_call: TRBJ2-7; d_call: NA; cdr3_aa: CAWSQDSEQYF; cdr3_nt: TGTGCCTGGAGTCAGGACAGCGAGCAGTACTTC
v_call: TRBV5-5; clone_size: NA; j_call: TRBJ2-1; d_call: TRBD2; cdr3_aa: CASSSGLAGTYEQFF; cdr3_nt: TGTGCCAGCAGCTCTGGACTAGCGGGGACCTATGAGCAGTTCTTC
v_call: TRBV19; clone_size: NA; j_call: TRBJ1-6; d_call: NA; cdr3_aa: CASSLQGSYNSPLHF; cdr3_nt: TGTGCCAGTAGTTTACAGGGTTCCTATAATTCACCCCTCCACTTT
v_call: TRBV27; clone_size: once; j_call: TRBJ2-7; d_call: TRBD2; cdr3_aa: CASSRLAGVRPYEQYF; cdr3_nt: TGTGCCAGCAGCCGACTAGCGGGAGTTCGGCCCTACGAGCAGTACTTC
v_call: TRBV19; clone_size: once; j_call: TRBJ1-2; d_call: NA; cdr3_aa: CASSKGPGNFYGYTF; cdr3_nt: TGTGCCAGTAGTAAAGGTCCAGGGAACTTCTATGGCTACACCTTC
v_call: TRBV6-5; clone_size: once; j_call: TRBJ1-5; d_call: TRBD1; cdr3_aa: CASSRDRSTNQPQHF; cdr3_nt: TGTGCCAGCAGTAGGGACAGGTCCACTAATCAGCCCCAGCATTTT
v_call: TRBV7-9; clone_size: NA; j_call: TRBJ1-2; d_call: TRBD1; cdr3_aa: CASSPNTGGNYGYTF; cdr3_nt: TGTGCCAGCAGCCCTAATACAGGGGGGAACTATGGCTACACCTTC
v_call: TRBV5-4; clone_size: NA; j_call: TRBJ2-3; d_call: NA; cdr3_aa: CASRAIGRDADTQYF; cdr3_nt: TGTGCCAGCAGGGCTATTGGGCGGGACGCAGATACGCAGTATTTT
v_call: TRBV4-1; clone_size: NA; j_call: TRBJ1-6; d_call: TRBD1; cdr3_aa: CASSQVGQGNSPLHF; cdr3_nt: TGCGCCAGCAGCCAAGTTGGACAGGGAAATTCACCCCTCCACTTT
v_call: TRBV6-1; clone_size: NA; j_call: TRBJ1-5; d_call: NA; cdr3_aa: CASSQYQPQHF; cdr3_nt: TGTGCCAGCAGCCAGTATCAGCCCCAGCATTTT
v_call: TRBV29-1; clone_size: NA; j_call: TRBJ2-7; d_call: TRBD2; cdr3_aa: CSVEDILASGKGRYSYEQYF; cdr3_nt: TGCAGCGTTGAAGATATATTGGCTAGCGGGAAGGGAAGGTACTCCTACGAGCAGTACTTC
v_call: TRBV5-4; clone_size: NA; j_call: TRBJ2-7; d_call: TRBD2; cdr3_aa: CASSFGLAGGQGEQYF; cdr3_nt: TGTGCCAGCAGCTTTGGGCTAGCGGGAGGGCAGGGCGAGCAGTACTTC
v_call: TRBV5-6; clone_size: NA; j_call: TRBJ1-2; d_call: NA; cdr3_aa: CASSGRLLKYYGYTF; cdr3_nt: TGTGCCAGCAGCGGGAGACTCCTAAAGTACTATGGCTACACCTTC
v_call: TRBV5-5; clone_size: once; j_call: TRBJ2-5; d_call: TRBD2; cdr3_aa: CASSRTSGGVETQYF; cdr3_nt: TGTGCCAGCAGCCGGACTAGCGGGGGGGTTGAGACCCAGTACTTC
v_call: TRBV2; clone_size: NA; j_call: TRBJ2-7; d_call: TRBD1; cdr3_aa: CASSDGTGGIYEQYF; cdr3_nt: TGTGCCAGCAGTGATGGGACAGGGGGCATCTACGAGCAGTACTTC